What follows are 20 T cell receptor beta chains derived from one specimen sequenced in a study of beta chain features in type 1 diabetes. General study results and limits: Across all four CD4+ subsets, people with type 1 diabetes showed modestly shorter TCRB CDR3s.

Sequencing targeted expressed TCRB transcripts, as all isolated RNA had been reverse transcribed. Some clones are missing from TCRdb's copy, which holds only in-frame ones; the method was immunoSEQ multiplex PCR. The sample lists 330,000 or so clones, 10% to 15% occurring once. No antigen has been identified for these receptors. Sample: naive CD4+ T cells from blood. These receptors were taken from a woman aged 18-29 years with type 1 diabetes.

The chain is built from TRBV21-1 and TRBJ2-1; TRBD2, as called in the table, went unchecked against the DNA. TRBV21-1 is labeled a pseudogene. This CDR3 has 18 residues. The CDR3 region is CASSKGRREGRKPNEQFF. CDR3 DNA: TGTGCCAGCAGCAAAGGTCGGAGGGAGGGGAGAAAACCCAATGAGCAGTTCTTC.

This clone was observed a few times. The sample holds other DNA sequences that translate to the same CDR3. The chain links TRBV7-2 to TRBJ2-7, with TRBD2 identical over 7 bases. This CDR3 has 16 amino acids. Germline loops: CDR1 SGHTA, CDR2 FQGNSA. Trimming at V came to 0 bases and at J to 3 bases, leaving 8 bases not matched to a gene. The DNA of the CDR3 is TGTGCCAGCAGCTTAGCGTCGGGAGGAAGCAGCTACGAGCAGTACTTC. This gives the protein CASSLASGGSSYEQYF. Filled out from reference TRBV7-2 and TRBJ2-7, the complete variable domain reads GAGVSQSPSNKVTEKGKDVELRCDPISGHTALYWYRQSLGQGLEFLIYFQGNSAPDKSGLPSDRFSAERTGGSVSTLTIQRTQQEDSAVYLCASSLASGGSSYEQYFGPGTRLTVT.

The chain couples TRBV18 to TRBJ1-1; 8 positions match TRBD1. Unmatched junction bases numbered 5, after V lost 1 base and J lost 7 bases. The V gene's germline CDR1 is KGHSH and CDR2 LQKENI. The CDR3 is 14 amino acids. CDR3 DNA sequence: TGTGCCAGCTCACCACGAGGACAGGGCGTTGAAGCTTTCTTT. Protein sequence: CASSPRGQGVEAFF.

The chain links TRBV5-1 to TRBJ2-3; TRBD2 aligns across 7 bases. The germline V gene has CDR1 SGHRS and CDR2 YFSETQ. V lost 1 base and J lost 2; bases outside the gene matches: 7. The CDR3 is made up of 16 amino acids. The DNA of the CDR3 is TGCGCCAGCAGCTTGTGGAGCGGGACCTACACAGATACGCAGTATTTT. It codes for CASSLWSGTYTDTQYF. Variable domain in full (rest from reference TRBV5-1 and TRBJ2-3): KAGVTQTPRYLIKTRGQQVTLSCSPISGHRSVSWYQQTPGQGLQFLFEYFSETQRNKGNFPGRFSGRQFSNSRSEMNVSTLELGDSALYLCASSLWSGTYTDTQYFGPGTRLTVL.

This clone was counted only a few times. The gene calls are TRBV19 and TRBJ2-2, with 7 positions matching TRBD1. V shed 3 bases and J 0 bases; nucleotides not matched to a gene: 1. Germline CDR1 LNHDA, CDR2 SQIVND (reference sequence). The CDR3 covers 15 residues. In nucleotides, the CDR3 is TGTGCCAGTAGTATCGGACAGGCGAACACCGGGGAGCTGTTTTTT. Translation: CASSIGQANTGELFF. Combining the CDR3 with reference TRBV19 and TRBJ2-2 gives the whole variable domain DGGITQSPKYLFRKEGQNVTLSCEQNLNHDAMYWYRQDPGQGLRLIYYSQIVNDFQKGDIAEGYSVSREKKESFPLTVTSAQKNPTAFYLCASSIGQANTGELFFGEGSRLTVL.

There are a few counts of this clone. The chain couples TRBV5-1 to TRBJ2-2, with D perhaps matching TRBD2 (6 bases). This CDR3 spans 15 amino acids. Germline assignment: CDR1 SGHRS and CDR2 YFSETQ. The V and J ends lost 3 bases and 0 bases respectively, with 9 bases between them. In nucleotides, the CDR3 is TGCGCCAGCAGCTCTAGCGTACCGAACACCGGGGAGCTGTTTTTT. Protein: CASSSSVPNTGELFF.

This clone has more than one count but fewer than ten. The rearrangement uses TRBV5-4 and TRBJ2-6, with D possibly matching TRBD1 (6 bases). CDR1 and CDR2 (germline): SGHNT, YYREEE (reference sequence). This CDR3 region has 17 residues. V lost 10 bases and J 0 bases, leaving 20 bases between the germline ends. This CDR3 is CASSYTRGGSGANVLTF. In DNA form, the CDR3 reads TGTGCCTCGTCTTACACTCGAGGGGGCTCTGGGGCCAACGTCCTGACTTTC.

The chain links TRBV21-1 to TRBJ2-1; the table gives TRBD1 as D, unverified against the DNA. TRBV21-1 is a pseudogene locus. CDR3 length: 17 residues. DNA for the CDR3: TGTGCCAGCAGCAAAGGCCTCTTCAGGGGGTGCTACAATGAGCAGTTCTTC. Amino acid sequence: CASSKGLFRGCYNEQFF.

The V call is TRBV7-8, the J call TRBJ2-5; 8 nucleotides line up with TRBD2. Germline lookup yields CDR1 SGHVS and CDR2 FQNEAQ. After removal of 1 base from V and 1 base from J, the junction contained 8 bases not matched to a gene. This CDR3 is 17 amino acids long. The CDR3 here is CASSLDLGRAFQETQYF. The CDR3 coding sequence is TGTGCCAGCAGCTTAGATCTCGGGAGGGCCTTCCAAGAGACCCAGTACTTC.

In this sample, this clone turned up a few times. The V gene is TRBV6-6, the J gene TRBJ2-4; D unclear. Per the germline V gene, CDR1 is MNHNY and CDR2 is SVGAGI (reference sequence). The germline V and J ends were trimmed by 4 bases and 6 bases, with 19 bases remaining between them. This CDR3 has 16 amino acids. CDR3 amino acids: CASSSAETRSRNIQYF. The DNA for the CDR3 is TGTGCCAGCAGTTCCGCGGAAACCCGCTCAAGAAACATTCAGTACTTC.

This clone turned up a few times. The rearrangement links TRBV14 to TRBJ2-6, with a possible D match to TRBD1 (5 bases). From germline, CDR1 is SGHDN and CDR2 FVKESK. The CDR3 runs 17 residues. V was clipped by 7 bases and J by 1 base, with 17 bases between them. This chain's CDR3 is CASTKQALLSGANVLTF. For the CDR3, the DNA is TGTGCCAGCACCAAACAGGCCCTTTTATCTGGGGCCAACGTCCTGACTTTC.

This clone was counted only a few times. This CDR3 reads CASSPTGGNEQFF. The CDR3 DNA sequence: TGCGCCAGCAGCCCCACAGGGGGGAATGAGCAGTTCTTC. The chain links TRBV4-3 to TRBJ2-1; 8 bases are shared with TRBD1. This CDR3 is built from 13 residues. Germline-derived CDR1 and CDR2 are LGHNA and YSLEER. The V and J ends lost 4 bases and 7 bases, in that order; junction bases with no gene match: 3.

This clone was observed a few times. The CDR3 reads CASSTRVAKNIQYF. For the CDR3, the DNA is TGTGCCAGCAGCACCAGGGTAGCCAAAAACATTCAGTACTTC. The V and J genes are TRBV7-2 and TRBJ2-4; tentatively, D is TRBD1 (5 bases). From germline, CDR1 is SGHTA and CDR2 FQGNSA. This CDR3 has 14 amino acids. V was clipped by 5 bases and J by 0 bases, with 8 bases between them.

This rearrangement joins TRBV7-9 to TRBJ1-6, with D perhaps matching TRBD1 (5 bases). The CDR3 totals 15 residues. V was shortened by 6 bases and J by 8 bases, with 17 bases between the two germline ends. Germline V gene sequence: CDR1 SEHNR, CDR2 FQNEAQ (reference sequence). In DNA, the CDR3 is TGTGCCAGCAGGCGAGAGGACATGATCGATTCACCCCTCCACTTT. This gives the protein CASRREDMIDSPLHF.

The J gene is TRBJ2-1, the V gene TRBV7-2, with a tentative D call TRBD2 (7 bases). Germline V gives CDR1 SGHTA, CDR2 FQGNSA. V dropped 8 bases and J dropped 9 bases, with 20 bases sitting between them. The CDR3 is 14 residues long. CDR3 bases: TGTGCCAGCCGCCCCCAGGGAGGGGGGGGTGAGCAGTTCTTC. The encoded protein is CASRPQGGGGEQFF.

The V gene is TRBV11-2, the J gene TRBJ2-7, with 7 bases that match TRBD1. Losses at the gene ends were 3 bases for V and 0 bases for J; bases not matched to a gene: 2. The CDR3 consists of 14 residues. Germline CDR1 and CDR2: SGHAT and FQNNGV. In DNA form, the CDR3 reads TGTGCCAGCAGCTTGGGGACAGCCTCCTACGAGCAGTACTTC. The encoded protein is CASSLGTASYEQYF.

The CDR3 reads CAWSANRGIQYF. The CDR3 DNA reads TGTGCCTGGAGTGCCAACAGGGGAATTCAGTACTTC. The V and J genes are TRBV30 and TRBJ2-4, with TRBD1 matching over 7 bases. The V segment lost 1 base and the J segment 10 bases; nucleotides outside the gene matches: 4. CDR1 and CDR2 from the germline V gene are GTSNPN and SVGIG (reference sequence). This CDR3 is 12 amino acids long. The full variable domain, in which reference TRBV30 and TRBJ2-4 provide the parts outside the CDR3, is SQTIHQWPATLVQPVGSPLSLECTVEGTSNPNLYWYRQAAGRGLQLLFYSVGIGQISSEVPQNLSASRPQDRQFILSSKKLLLSDSGFYLCAWSANRGIQYFGAGTRLSVL.

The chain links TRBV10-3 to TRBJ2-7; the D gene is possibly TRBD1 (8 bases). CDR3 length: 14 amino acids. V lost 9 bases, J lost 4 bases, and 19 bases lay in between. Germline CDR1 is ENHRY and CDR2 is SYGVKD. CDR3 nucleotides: TGTGCCATGGCAAGCGGGACAGGCACTTACGAGCAGTACTTC. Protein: CAMASGTGTYEQYF.

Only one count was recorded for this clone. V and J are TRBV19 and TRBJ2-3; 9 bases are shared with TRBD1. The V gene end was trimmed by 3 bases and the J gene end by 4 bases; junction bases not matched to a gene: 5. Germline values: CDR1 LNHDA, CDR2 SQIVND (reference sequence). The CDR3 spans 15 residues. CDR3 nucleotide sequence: TGTGCCAGTAGTATTGGGACAGGGCTTCCAGATACGCAGTATTTT. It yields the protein CASSIGTGLPDTQYF.

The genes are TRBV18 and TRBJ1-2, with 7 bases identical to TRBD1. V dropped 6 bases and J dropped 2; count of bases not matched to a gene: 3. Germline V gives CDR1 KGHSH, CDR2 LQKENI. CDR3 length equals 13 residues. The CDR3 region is CASSPTGNYGYTF. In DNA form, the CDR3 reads TGTGCCAGCTCGCCGACAGGGAACTATGGCTACACCTTC.